This TCR beta chain came from a study of T cells in Graves' hyperthyroidism and ophthalmopathy. Based on clinical symptoms, serum thyroxine and TRAb, thyroid ultrasound and orbital computed tomography, diagnoses were reached. Study results and limitations: Within blood appeared most thyroid clonotypes that had expanded above 0.001.

With respect to this clonotype: The target antigen is unknown.

There were TCR beta CDR3 regions amplified from RNA transcripts. RT-PCR in the first round (using the HTBI primer set) targeted the TCR CDR3. TCRdb recomputed calls from the multiplex PCR reads with MiXCR, one row per CDR3 protein. This table holds some 490,000 distinct CDR3 sequences, less than 25% found once. This CDR3 comprises 13 residues. CDR1 ENHRY and CDR2 SYGVKD come from the germline V gene. The V end lost 5 bases, the J end lost 3 bases, and 8 bases lay between the germline ends. Specimen: blood. This chain joins TRBV10-3 and TRBJ2-1, with D perhaps matching TRBD2 (6 bases). The source of this sequence is an older woman with Graves' ophthalmopathy. The CDR3 is CAISPTSYNEQFF. The DNA for the CDR3 is TGTGCCATCAGTCCGACTAGCTACAATGAGCAGTTCTTC.